This T cell receptor (beta chain) is drawn from a study of T cell responses to AZD1222 COVID-19 vaccine. Findings and limits, study-wide: Clonal diversity was possibly underestimated, and white British individuals and females predominated among donors. Recipients of two AZD1222 doses showed rising Spike-specific TCR breadth and depth.

To note about this clone: Its antigen is unidentified.

Only in-frame clones appear in the TCRdb table, and some are missing; sequencing was by immunoSEQ multiplex PCR. The table lists approximately 150,000 clones, more than 70% of them singletons, with roughly 1.5% in the top ten. The source is an adult who received the AZD1222 COVID-19 vaccine. This sample comprised peripheral blood, obtained 28 days after the second AZD1222 dose.

CDR3 nucleotide sequence: TGTGCCACTGGAAAATCTCAGGGAATATATGGCTACACCTTC. Translated: CATGKSQGIYGYTF. The chain links TRBV30 to TRBJ1-2; TRBD1 is a possible D gene (5 bases). Germline CDR1 GTSNPN, CDR2 SVGIG (reference sequence). The CDR3 is 14 residues long. V lost 8 bases and J 5 bases, leaving 21 bases between the germline ends.